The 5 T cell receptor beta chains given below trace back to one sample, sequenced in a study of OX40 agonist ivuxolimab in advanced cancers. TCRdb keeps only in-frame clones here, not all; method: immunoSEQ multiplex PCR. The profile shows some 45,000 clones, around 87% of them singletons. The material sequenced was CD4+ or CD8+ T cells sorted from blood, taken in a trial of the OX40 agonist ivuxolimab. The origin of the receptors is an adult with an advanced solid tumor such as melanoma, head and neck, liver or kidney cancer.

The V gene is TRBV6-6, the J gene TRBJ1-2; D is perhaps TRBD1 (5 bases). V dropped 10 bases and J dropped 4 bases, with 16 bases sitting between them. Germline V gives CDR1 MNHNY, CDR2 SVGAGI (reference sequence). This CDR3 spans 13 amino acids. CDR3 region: CATRAGKGYGYTF. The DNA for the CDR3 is TGTGCCACCCGGGCAGGGAAGGGCTATGGCTACACCTTC.

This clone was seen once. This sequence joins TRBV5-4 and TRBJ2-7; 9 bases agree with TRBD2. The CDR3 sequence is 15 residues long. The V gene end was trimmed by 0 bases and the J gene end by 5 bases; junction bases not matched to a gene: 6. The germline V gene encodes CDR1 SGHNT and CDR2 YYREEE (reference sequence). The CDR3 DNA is TGTGCCAGCAGCTTGGAGGTAGCGGGAGCGAACGAGCAGTACTTC. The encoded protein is CASSLEVAGANEQYF.

The CDR3 is CASSLAGDISETQYF. The CDR3 bases are TGTGCCAGCAGCTTAGCGGGGGACATTTCAGAGACCCAGTACTTC. The chain links TRBV7-3 to TRBJ2-5; possibly TRBD2 for D (7 bases). In germline, CDR1 is SGHTA, CDR2 FQGTGA. The CDR3 runs to 15 residues. V dropped 2 bases and J dropped 4 bases, with 14 bases sitting between them.

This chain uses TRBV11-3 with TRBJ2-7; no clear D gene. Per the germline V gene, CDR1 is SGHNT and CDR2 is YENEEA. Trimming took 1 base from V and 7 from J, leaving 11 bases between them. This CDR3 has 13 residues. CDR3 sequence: CASSLGLSGEQYF. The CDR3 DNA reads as TGTGCCAGCAGCTTAGGGCTCTCGGGTGAGCAGTACTTC.

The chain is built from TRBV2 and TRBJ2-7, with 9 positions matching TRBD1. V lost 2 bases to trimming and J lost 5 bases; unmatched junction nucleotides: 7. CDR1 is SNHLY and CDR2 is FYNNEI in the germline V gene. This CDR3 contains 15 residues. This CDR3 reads CASSETGTGLDEQYF. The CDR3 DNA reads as TGTGCCAGCAGTGAAACCGGGACAGGGCTCGACGAGCAGTACTTC.